This T cell receptor beta chain was retrieved from a study of T cells after yellow fever vaccination. Overall study results and limits: Boosting was followed by the reappearance of most primary-vaccination clones (around 96% CD4, around 91% CD8).

From germline, CDR1 is LGHNA and CDR2 YNFKEQ. V trimming: 1 base; J trimming: 4 bases; junction bases outside the gene matches: 3. The CDR3 totals 15 residues. In TCRdb, the 5' RACE reads were re-called with MiXCR into one record per CDR3 protein. The profile shows 280,000 or so distinct CDR3 sequences, around 9.3% of them singletons. With respect to this clonotype: Antigen: not known.

The specimen was CD4+ T cells sorted from PBMCs, collected 5 days after the yellow fever booster vaccination. V gene TRBV4-2 combines with J gene TRBJ2-1, with 8 bases aligning to TRBD2. This TCR was sampled from a man in his late teens or twenties who received the YFV17D yellow fever vaccine. CDR3 loop: CASSQAGGEYNEQFF. The CDR3 DNA reads TGTGCCAGCAGCCAAGCGGGGGGGGAGTACAATGAGCAGTTCTTC.